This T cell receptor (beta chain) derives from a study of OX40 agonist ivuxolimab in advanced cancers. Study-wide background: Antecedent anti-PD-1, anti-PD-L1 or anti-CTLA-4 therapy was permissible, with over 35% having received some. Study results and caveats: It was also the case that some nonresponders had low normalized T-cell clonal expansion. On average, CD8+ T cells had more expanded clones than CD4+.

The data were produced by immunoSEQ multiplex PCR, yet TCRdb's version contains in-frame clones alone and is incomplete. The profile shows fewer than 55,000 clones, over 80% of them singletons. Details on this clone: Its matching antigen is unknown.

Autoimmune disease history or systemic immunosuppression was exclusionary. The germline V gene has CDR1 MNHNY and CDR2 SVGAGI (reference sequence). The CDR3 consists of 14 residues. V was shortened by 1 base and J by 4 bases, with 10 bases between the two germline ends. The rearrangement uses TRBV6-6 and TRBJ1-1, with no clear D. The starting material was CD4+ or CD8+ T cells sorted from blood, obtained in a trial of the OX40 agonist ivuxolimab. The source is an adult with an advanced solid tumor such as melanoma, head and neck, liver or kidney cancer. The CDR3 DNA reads TGTGCCAGCAGTTACTGGGGTGGGAGCACTGAAGCTTTCTTT. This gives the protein CASSYWGGSTEAFF.